The 18 T cell receptor beta chains in this list originate from one sample, sequenced in a study of T cell responses to AZD1222 COVID-19 vaccine. Assay: immunoSEQ multiplex PCR; the TCRdb copy retains only in-frame clones and omits some. This sample carries about 53,000 clones, roughly 84% of them seen once, and the ten largest clones take roughly a quarter. The sequenced sample was peripheral blood, obtained on day 0 of AZD1222 vaccination. The origin of the receptors is an adult in good health.

This clone was observed a single time. This chain joins TRBV28 and TRBJ2-7; 13 positions agree with TRBD2. The germline gives CDR1 MDHEN, CDR2 SYDVKM. The CDR3 extends over 17 amino acids. V was pared by 6 bases and J by 0 bases, with 8 bases of the junction left unmatched. This CDR3 is CASSQGTSGVSSYEQYF. The CDR3 coding sequence is TGTGCCAGCAGCCAGGGGACTAGCGGGGTCAGCTCCTACGAGCAGTACTTC. The full variable domain, completed using reference TRBV28 and TRBJ2-7, is DVKVTQSSRYLVKRTGEKVFLECVQDMDHENMFWYRQDPGLGLRLIYFSYDVKMKEKGDIPEGYSVSREKKERFSLILESASTNQTSMYLCASSQGTSGVSSYEQYFGPGTRLTVT.

The V and J genes are TRBV6-5 and TRBJ2-7; D assignment may be TRBD1 or TRBD2 (6 bases each). CDR1 and CDR2 (germline): MNHEY, SVGAGI. This CDR3 contains 15 residues. Trimming removed 8 bases from V and 0 bases from J, with 17 bases in between. This CDR3 is CASWGAGPDSYEQYF. The CDR3 DNA sequence: TGTGCCAGCTGGGGGGCGGGGCCGGACTCCTACGAGCAGTACTTC.

This chain uses TRBV6-5 with TRBJ1-1, with TRBD1 identical over 7 bases. This CDR3 is 15 amino acids long. J was trimmed by 3 bases and V by 7 bases; bases with no gene match: 11. Per the germline V gene, CDR1 is MNHEY and CDR2 is SVGAGI. CDR3 amino acids: CASNTGTERYTEAFF. The CDR3 nucleotides read TGTGCCAGCAACACCGGGACAGAACGTTACACTGAAGCTTTCTTT.

The rearrangement links TRBV11-2 to TRBJ1-4; D remains unclear. CDR3 length: 14 amino acids. Germline CDR1 reads SGHAT; CDR2 reads FQNNGV. The V gene lost 1 base and the J gene lost 7 bases, with 10 bases spanning the gap. The CDR3 loop reads CASSLGLGFEKLFF. Written as DNA, the CDR3 is TGTGCCAGCAGCTTAGGGTTGGGGTTTGAAAAACTGTTTTTT.

This rearrangement joins TRBV7-6 to TRBJ2-1, with D perhaps matching TRBD2 (5 bases). Trimming stripped 3 bases from V and 9 bases from J, with 21 bases between. CDR1 is SGHVS and CDR2 is FNYEAQ in the germline V gene. This CDR3 has 16 amino acids. The chain's CDR3 is CASSFQSGLLGGEQFF. Here the CDR3 DNA reads TGTGCCAGCAGCTTTCAGAGCGGTCTACTAGGTGGTGAGCAGTTCTTC.

The V and J genes are TRBV19 and TRBJ1-5, with D maybe TRBD1 (6 bases). V was pared by 7 bases and J by 0 bases, with 10 bases between. Germline assignment: CDR1 LNHDA and CDR2 SQIVND (reference sequence). CDR3 length equals 14 residues. The CDR3 sequence: CASKEGDSNQPQHF. As DNA, the CDR3 is TGTGCCAGTAAGGAGGGGGATAGCAATCAGCCCCAGCATTTT.

The rearrangement uses TRBV11-2 and TRBJ2-2, with no clear D. Between the trimmed V and J ends, which lost 2 bases and 2 bases, there was a span of 0 bases. CDR1 is SGHAT, CDR2 FQNNGV, per germline. The CDR3 sequence is 12 residues long. DNA of the CDR3: TGTGCCAGCAGCTTAAACACCGGGGAGCTGTTTTTT. It encodes CASSLNTGELFF. The whole variable domain, remainder taken from reference TRBV11-2 and TRBJ2-2, is EAGVAQSPRYKIIEKRQSVAFWCNPISGHATLYWYQQILGQGPKLLIQFQNNGVVDDSQLPKDRFSAERLKGVDSTLKIQPAKLEDSAVYLCASSLNTGELFFGEGSRLTVL.

This chain links TRBV19 with TRBJ2-2, with D tentatively TRBD1 (5 bases). V gave up 4 bases and J gave up 0 bases, with 9 bases separating them. The CDR3 consists of 15 residues. CDR1 and CDR2 (germline): LNHDA, SQIVND (reference sequence). CDR3 in DNA: TGTGCCAGTAGTAAACAGGTTACGAACACCGGGGAGCTGTTTTTT. Encoded protein: CASSKQVTNTGELFF. The full variable domain, rest sourced from reference TRBV19 and TRBJ2-2, is DGGITQSPKYLFRKEGQNVTLSCEQNLNHDAMYWYRQDPGQGLRLIYYSQIVNDFQKGDIAEGYSVSREKKESFPLTVTSAQKNPTAFYLCASSKQVTNTGELFFGEGSRLTVL.

The chain recombines TRBV5-6 with TRBJ1-2; possible D gene TRBD1, 5 bases. The CDR3 contains 14 residues. Trimming took 1 base from V and 5 from J, leaving 12 bases between them. Per germline, CDR1 SGHDT and CDR2 YYEEEE. CDR3 in DNA: TGTGCCAGCAGCTTGTCGGGACGCCCTTATGGCTACACCTTC. Protein product: CASSLSGRPYGYTF. Full variable domain (missing parts from reference TRBV5-6 and TRBJ1-2): DAGVTQSPTHLIKTRGQQVTLRCSPKSGHDTVSWYQQALGQGPQFIFQYYEEEERQRGNFPDRFSGHQFPNYSSELNVNALLLGDSALYLCASSLSGRPYGYTFGSGTRLTVV.

The chain combines TRBV6-5 with TRBJ1-5; the D is unclear. The CDR3 spans 16 residues. The germline gives CDR1 MNHEY, CDR2 SVGAGI. The V gene lost 0 bases and the J gene lost 0 bases, with 9 bases spanning the gap. The CDR3 spells CASSYSSEDSNQPQHF. Here the CDR3 DNA reads TGTGCCAGCAGTTACTCGTCAGAAGATAGCAATCAGCCCCAGCATTTT.

In this sample, this clone turned up once. The V gene is TRBV7-2, the J gene TRBJ1-2, with a tentative D call TRBD1 (6 bases). Between the trimmed V and J ends, which lost 1 base and 7 bases, there was a span of 16 bases. This CDR3 spans 15 amino acids. Germline values: CDR1 SGHTA, CDR2 FQGNSA. DNA of the CDR3: TGTGCCAGCAGCTTAGTCAACAGGGATAAGTCTGGCTACACCTTC. Translated: CASSLVNRDKSGYTF.

The chain combines TRBV9 with TRBJ2-7; TRBD2 aligns across 8 bases. Per the germline V gene, CDR1 is SGDLS and CDR2 is YYNGEE. With V trimmed by 4 bases and J by 3 bases, 18 bases remained unmatched. CDR3 length: 18 amino acids. In DNA form, the CDR3 reads TGTGCCAGCAGCCCCTCAAGCCCCAGCGGGAGAAAGGTCTACGAGCAGTACTTC. Amino acid sequence: CASSPSSPSGRKVYEQYF.

The gene calls are TRBV4-3 and TRBJ1-2; 9 nucleotides line up with TRBD1. The V and J ends lost 2 bases and 4 bases, in that order; junction bases with no gene match: 14. Germline V lookup: CDR1 LGHNA, CDR2 YSLEER. The CDR3 loop spans 18 amino acids. The CDR3 DNA reads as TGCGCCAGCAGCCAACAAATCTCTACAGGGGGCGAGAGCTATGGCTACACCTTC. It codes for CASSQQISTGGESYGYTF.

V is TRBV29-1 and J is TRBJ2-5; weak D call: TRBD2 (5 bases). Germline lookup yields CDR1 SQVTM and CDR2 ANQGSEA. The CDR3 consists of 13 residues. V lost 3 bases to trimming and J lost 5 bases, with 13 bases between them. The CDR3 DNA sequence: TGCAGCGTTGAGAAGAGGAGGCTGGAGACCCAGTACTTC. Residues: CSVEKRRLETQYF.

This chain joins TRBV30 and TRBJ2-7; 11 positions agree with TRBD2. This CDR3 has 14 amino acids. Germline CDR1 GTSNPN, CDR2 SVGIG (reference sequence). Trimming took 3 bases from V and 4 from J; bases not matched to a gene: 5. CDR3 sequence (DNA): TGTGCCTGGAGGACTAGCGGGAATAATTACGAGCAGTACTTC. As protein: CAWRTSGNNYEQYF.

This chain uses TRBV5-1 with TRBJ1-2; 8 bases agree with TRBD1. This CDR3 spans 15 amino acids. The junction had 10 bases not matched to a gene; V was cut back by 5 bases and J by 4 bases. Germline V gene data show CDR1 as SGHRS and CDR2 as YFSETQ. CDR3 amino acids: CASSPGGPEGYGYTF. For the CDR3, the DNA is TGCGCCAGCAGTCCAGGGGGCCCCGAGGGCTATGGCTACACCTTC.

This sequence joins TRBV28 and TRBJ2-5; 10 bases line up with TRBD2. The CDR3 sequence is 20 residues long. Germline V CDR1 and CDR2: MDHEN, SYDVKM. V lost 8 bases and J lost 5; bases outside the gene matches: 26. As DNA, the CDR3 is TGTGCCAGCTTCGGCAGGGGTCTAGCGGGAGAGAGGGGGCTAGGGGAGACCCAGTACTTC. Its protein is CASFGRGLAGERGLGETQYF.

CDR3: CASSSPGGRQPQHF. DNA for the CDR3: TGTGCCAGCAGTTCCCCCGGGGGTAGGCAGCCCCAGCATTTT. V usage is TRBV28 and J usage is TRBJ1-5, with D possibly being TRBD1 (5 bases). Trimming removed 4 bases from V and 7 bases from J, with 14 bases in between. This CDR3 is built from 14 residues. Germline values: CDR1 MDHEN, CDR2 SYDVKM.